These T cell receptor beta chains were read from a single sample in a study of blood T cell repertoires in COVID-19. Libraries were prepared by immunoSEQ multiplex PCR; TCRdb keeps only in-frame clonotypes and omits some of them. The data contain some 180,000 clones, around 90% of them singletons. The source material was peripheral blood. Every receptor here comes from a man aged 35-49 years with active or convalescent COVID-19. Both conserved end residues are part of each CDR3. D genes are given only for firm matches. Some rows mark clone size as missing; the rest say once, few, many or name a class of expanded clone.

TRBJ1-5,TRBV19,.,TRBD1,CASSPGTGGNQPQHF,TGTGCCAGTAGCCCCGGGACAGGGGGCAATCAGCCCCAGCATTTT
TRBJ2-1,TRBV6-1,.,.,CASSHGYAEQFF,TGTGCCAGCAGCCACGGTTACGCTGAGCAGTTCTTC
TRBJ1-3,TRBV7-9,.,.,CASSFRQSNTIYF,TGTGCCAGCAGCTTTCGCCAGTCAAACACCATATATTTT
TRBJ1-2,TRBV11-3,few,.,CASSARDTDGYTF,TGTGCCAGCAGTGCCAGGGACACCGATGGCTACACCTTC
TRBJ2-4,TRBV5-6,.,.,CASSELTGDKNIQYF,TGTGCCAGCAGCGAACTGACGGGGGACAAAAACATTCAGTACTTC
TRBJ1-3,TRBV19,.,TRBD1,CASSAGQGGSGNTIYF,TGTGCCAGTAGTGCCGGACAGGGAGGTTCTGGAAACACCATATATTTT
TRBJ1-2,TRBV19,.,.,CASSTGKANYGYTF,TGTGCCAGTAGCACAGGGAAGGCTAACTATGGCTACACCTTC
TRBJ2-3,TRBV9,.,TRBD2,CASSVTIAGGMTDTQYF,TGTGCCAGCAGCGTAACAATAGCGGGGGGCATGACAGATACGCAGTATTTT
TRBJ2-7,TRBV28,.,TRBD2,CASSSRTSGMGEQYF,TGTGCCAGCAGTTCCCGGACTAGCGGGATGGGCGAGCAGTACTTC
TRBJ1-2,TRBV25-1,.,TRBD1,CASSDPGQGFYGYTF,TGTGCCAGCAGTGATCCTGGACAGGGCTTCTATGGCTACACCTTC
TRBJ1-1,TRBV19,once,.,CASSPRAGGGTEAFF,TGTGCCAGTAGTCCCAGGGCCGGGGGAGGCACTGAAGCTTTCTTT
TRBJ1-4,TRBV27,.,TRBD1,CASSARTGWDEKLFF,TGTGCCAGCAGTGCCCGGACAGGGTGGGATGAAAAACTGTTTTTT
TRBJ1-2,TRBV28,once,.,CASSFGLPLLPNYGYTF,TGTGCCAGCAGTTTCGGTCTCCCACTTCTCCCTAACTATGGCTACACCTTC
TRBJ1-2,TRBV4-1,.,TRBD1,CASSHDGTGDPGYGYTF,TGCGCCAGCAGCCATGACGGGACAGGGGATCCCGGCTATGGCTACACCTTC
TRBJ2-5,TRBV5-6,.,.,CASSLATGEQTQYF,TGTGCCAGCAGCTTGGCAACGGGGGAACAGACCCAGTACTTC
TRBJ2-1,TRBV7-8,few,TRBD2,CASSTRALLAGAHYNEQFF,TGTGCCAGCAGCACCCGTGCGCTTTTAGCGGGGGCCCATTACAATGAGCAGTTCTTC
TRBJ1-3,TRBV25-1,once,.,CASSGAGNSGNTIYF,TGTGCCAGCAGTGGGGCAGGCAACTCTGGAAACACCATATATTTT
TRBJ2-1,TRBV5-4,.,TRBD1,CASSLWTGGLNNEQFF,TGTGCCAGCAGCTTGTGGACAGGGGGCCTAAACAATGAGCAGTTCTTC
TRBJ2-7,TRBV21-1,.,.,CASSIKLALITYEQYF,TGTGCCAGCAGCATAAAACTAGCCCTGATTACCTACGAGCAGTACTTC
TRBJ1-3,TRBV10-3,.,TRBD1,CAISRTGDPGNTIYF,TGTGCCATCAGTAGGACAGGGGACCCTGGAAACACCATATATTTT
TRBJ2-3,TRBV6-1,.,.,CASSAQGSSVTDTQYF,TGTGCCAGCAGTGCTCAGGGTTCCTCCGTAACAGATACGCAGTATTTT
TRBJ1-1,TRBV3-1/TRBV3-2,.,.,CASKRDLGGTEAFF,TGTGCCAGCAAAAGGGACTTGGGGGGGACTGAAGCTTTCTTT
TRBJ1-6,TRBV28,.,.,CASSLSSPGNSPLHF,TGTGCCAGCAGTTTATCCAGCCCCGGGAATTCACCCCTCCACTTT
TRBJ2-1,TRBV12-3/TRBV12-4,.,.,CASSLFRDNEQFF,TGTGCCAGCAGTTTATTCAGGGACAATGAGCAGTTCTTC
TRBJ2-7,TRBV19,.,.,CASSISGAEVYEQYF,TGTGCCAGTAGTATCAGTGGGGCCGAAGTCTACGAGCAGTACTTC
TRBJ1-3,TRBV6-5,.,.,CATVRSDGNTIYF,TGTGCCACCGTCAGATCAGATGGAAACACCATATATTTT